Listed below are T cell receptor beta chains from one sample, sequenced in a study of cytomegalovirus exposure and HLA in healthy donors. TCRdb keeps only in-frame clones here, not all; method: immunoSEQ multiplex PCR. The repertoire includes under 200,000 clones, roughly 72% of them detected once, and under 2.5% sits in the top ten. Sequenced input: PBMCs. Every receptor here comes from a woman in her twenties or thirties in good health and CMV-seropositive. Each CDR3 is given with its conserved first and last residue. Expanded clones get a size class; other rows say once, few or many, or leave the size out.

>TRBV5-1|-
CASRTGEQDGYTF
>TRBV29-1|-
CSVDRGGTDTQYF
>TRBV7-6|-
CASSFARSLAKNIQYF
>TRBV7-8|few
CASSPVAGTGYGYTF
>TRBV4-1|-
CASSQVGQGIGYTF
>TRBV30|-
CAGTGTHSGNTIYF
>TRBV11-2|-
CASSSTVYEQYF
>TRBV9|-
CASSPAAGPNTEAFF
>TRBV7-6|-
CASSLGRGNQPQHF
>TRBV14|-
CASSQAPDRGYYNEQFF
>TRBV6-5|few
CASSYGAGMNTEAFF
>TRBV5-4|-
CASSLGLNTYNEQFF
>TRBV30|-
CAWRSELAGSYNEQFF
>TRBV19|-
CASRAEGRNYGYTF
>TRBV30|once
CAWTFPGNTIYF
>TRBV6-5|-
CASSLDRVRDTQYF
>TRBV9|-
CASSVSGTGAGNTIYF
>TRBV7-9|-
CASSLAPGIGANSPLHF
>TRBV6-1|-
CASGQGPGEQYF
>TRBV5-6|-
CASSTLAGNYEQYF
>TRBV4-1|-
CASSQDRRSGLEGYTF
>TRBV14|-
CASSQLTSGNYEQYF
>TRBV7-2|-
CASSPARKSVGTGELFF
>TRBV7-9|-
CSSSSYSGFGNEKLFF
>TRBV29-1|-
CSVEPLTGGVEAFF
>TRBV19|once
CASSLGAGNEKLFF
>TRBV11-2|-
CASSLTGARYEKLFF
>TRBV7-2|-
CASSLEGRGDTQYF
>TRBV18|-
CASSQDRVNQPQHF
>TRBV10-2|-
CASRVGGGTYNEQFF
>TRBV6-5|-
CASSYRLTGVLGEQYF
>TRBV30|-
CAWSPTGAGDTEAFF